This T cell receptor beta chain was retrieved from a study of OX40 agonist ivuxolimab in advanced cancers. The repertoire was sequenced with immunoSEQ multiplex PCR; TCRdb's copy has only in-frame clones and lacks some. This table has roughly 70,000 clones, approximately 84% appearing once. V lost 3 bases and J lost 3, with 9 bases in between. This CDR3 spans 13 amino acids. CDR1 and CDR2 from the germline V gene are MRHNA and SNTAGT. This TCR was recovered from an adult with an advanced solid tumor such as melanoma, head and neck, liver or kidney cancer. The material was CD4+ or CD8+ T cells sorted from blood, obtained in a trial of the OX40 agonist ivuxolimab. The gene calls are TRBV6-4 and TRBJ2-7; D is possibly TRBD2 (5 bases). The CDR3, as DNA: TGTGCCAGCAGTGAGCGGGTTGGCTACGAGCAGTACTTC. Translated, it gives CASSERVGYEQYF.